This note documents a single T cell receptor beta chain sequence. This specimen comes from a study of OX40 agonist ivuxolimab in advanced cancers. For the study at large: While on treatment, patients had intravenous ivuxolimab at 0.01 to 10 mg/kg every 2 weeks. Three patients responded partially, comprising one with hepatocellular carcinoma and two with cutaneous melanoma.

Profiled with immunoSEQ multiplex PCR; TCRdb holds only in-frame clones, not every one. The sample includes tens of thousands of clones, approximately 91% of them seen just once. V lost 4 bases, J lost 7 bases, and 19 bases lay in between. The germline V gene encodes CDR1 SNHLY and CDR2 FYNNEI. This CDR3 has 15 residues. Anyone with autoimmune disease history or systemic immunosuppression was excluded. This chain connects TRBV2 to TRBJ2-5, with D tentatively TRBD2 (6 bases). This TCR was sampled from an adult with an advanced solid tumor such as melanoma, head and neck, liver or kidney cancer. The sequences come from CD4+ or CD8+ T cells sorted from blood, collected in a trial of the OX40 agonist ivuxolimab. The CDR3 region has the DNA TGTGCCAGCAGTGTGGGGGACTCCCGAATTCGGACCCAGTACTTC. Translating it yields CASSVGDSRIRTQYF.